The rows below give T cell receptor beta chains drawn from one sample of a study of T cell responses to AZD1222 COVID-19 vaccine. The table came from immunoSEQ multiplex PCR; TCRdb's copy has only in-frame clones and leaves some out. In the table there are some 130,000 clones, 85% to 95% of which are singletons. This sample comprised peripheral blood, obtained on day 0 of AZD1222 vaccination. The receptors were sampled from an adult in good health. CDR3s include the opening cysteine and the closing phenylalanine or tryptophan. The D gene is left open where the match is weak. Expanded clones are given a class, and other clones once, few, many or no size at all.

V	size	J	D	DNA	CDR3
TRBV6-4	.	TRBJ1-5	.	TGTGCCAGCAGTGACAGTTGTACAGTAAGCAATCAGCCCCAGCATTTT	CASSDSCTVSNQPQHF
TRBV4-2	.	TRBJ2-5	.	TGTGCCAGCACCGCGGGCATGTCTAGTGGCGAGACCCAGTACTTC	CASTAGMSSGETQYF
TRBV7-8	.	TRBJ2-1	.	TGTGCCAGCAGCTATCCGGACTTGAACAATGAGCAGTTCTTC	CASSYPDLNNEQFF
TRBV5-1	.	TRBJ1-6	TRBD1	TGCGCCAGCAGCTTGGGGACAGGGCGGGAACCCCTCCACTTT	CASSLGTGREPLHF
TRBV28	.	TRBJ1-2	.	TGTGCCAGCAGTTTAATGGATAGGTATGGCTACACCTTC	CASSLMDRYGYTF
TRBV29-1	once	TRBJ2-7	TRBD1	TGCAGCGTCGTTAAAAGGACAGGGGACGAGCAGTACTTC	CSVVKRTGDEQYF
TRBV18	.	TRBJ2-3	TRBD2	TGTGCCAGCTCACCACCTTACAAACAGACTAGCGGGGGCCAGGGAAGCACAGATACGCAGTATTTT	CASSPPYKQTSGGQGSTDTQYF
TRBV30	.	TRBJ2-5	.	TGTGCCTGGAGAGGCTGGGGCGACGGGACCCAGTACTTC	CAWRGWGDGTQYF
TRBV7-2	.	TRBJ1-4	.	TGTGCCAGCAGCTTATTCGGACGGGCAACTAATGAAAAACTGTTTTTT	CASSLFGRATNEKLFF
TRBV7-6	.	TRBJ2-7	.	TGTGCCAGCTCTCGGGACCAGCGCTACGAGCAGTACTTC	CASSRDQRYEQYF
TRBV6-2/TRBV6-3	.	TRBJ1-2	.	TGTGCCAGCAGTTACGCCTATGGCTACACCTTC	CASSYAYGYTF
TRBV6-5	.	TRBJ2-1	TRBD1	TGTGCCAGCAGTCGTTGGACAGGGGGAGTAAATGAGCAGTTCTTC	CASSRWTGGVNEQFF
TRBV5-8	.	TRBJ2-3	TRBD2	TGTGCCAGCAGCTTGTTACCATTGCGGGGGGCTAGCACAGATACGCAGTATTTT	CASSLLPLRGASTDTQYF
TRBV6-6	once	TRBJ1-4	TRBD1	TGTGCCAGCAGGCGGGACAGGGGACTTAATGAAAAACTGTTTTTT	CASRRDRGLNEKLFF
TRBV5-6	.	TRBJ1-6	.	TGTGCCAGCGCCAGCATAAGCTCCTATAATTCACCCCTCCACTTT	CASASISSYNSPLHF
TRBV6-5	once	TRBJ2-7	TRBD1	TGTGCCAGCAGTTACGTGGACAGGGGCTTAAGCTACGAGCAGTACTTC	CASSYVDRGLSYEQYF
TRBV6-2/TRBV6-3	.	TRBJ1-5	.	TGTGCCAGCAGTTACTCGTTTGGCAGCCGGTTTGATCAGCCCCAGCATTTT	CASSYSFGSRFDQPQHF
TRBV5-5	.	TRBJ2-7	TRBD1	TGTGCCAGCAGCCGGACAGGGTTAGCTTACGAGCAGTACTTC	CASSRTGLAYEQYF
TRBV5-1	once	TRBJ1-4	.	TGCGCCAGCAGCAACGGACAGTTAAATGAAAAACTGTTTTTT	CASSNGQLNEKLFF
TRBV3-1/TRBV3-2	.	TRBJ2-5	.	TGTGCCAGCAGCCAAGATCTCAAGACCCAGTACTTC	CASSQDLKTQYF
TRBV4-2	few	TRBJ2-7	.	TGTGCCAGCAGCCAAGATGGGGGGCCGTCCGCCTACGAGCAGTACTTC	CASSQDGGPSAYEQYF
TRBV13	.	TRBJ1-4	.	TGTGCCAGCAGCTTAGGGCGACCTCTCAATGAAAAACTGTTTTTT	CASSLGRPLNEKLFF
TRBV27	.	TRBJ2-2	.	TGTGCCAGCAGTTGGCGAGACAGTGGGACCGGGGAGCTGTTTTTT	CASSWRDSGTGELFF
TRBV29-1	.	TRBJ1-1	.	TGCAGCGTTGAATCTCCGGAAAACACTGAAGCTTTCTTT	CSVESPENTEAFF
TRBV3-1/TRBV3-2	.	TRBJ2-4	.	TGTGCCAGCAGCCAAATTCAAGCGCTAGCCAAAAACATTCAGTACTTC	CASSQIQALAKNIQYF
TRBV5-1	.	TRBJ1-1	.	TGCGCCAGCAGCTTGGACAGCACGTCCACTGAAGCTTTCTTT	CASSLDSTSTEAFF
TRBV5-4	.	TRBJ2-1	TRBD1	TGTGCCAGCAGCGTGGACAGGCGAAATGAGCAGTTCTTC	CASSVDRRNEQFF
TRBV28	.	TRBJ2-7	.	TGTGCCAGCAGTTCACACAGGGGGGGCGACGAGCAGTACTTC	CASSSHRGGDEQYF
TRBV2	.	TRBJ2-1	.	TGTGCCAGCAGGACTCCCCGGGGGAGGAACAATGAGCAGTTCTTC	CASRTPRGRNNEQFF
TRBV24-1	.	TRBJ1-6	.	TGTGCCACCAGTGATTTGAACAAGAGCTCCTATAATTCACCCCTCCACTTT	CATSDLNKSSYNSPLHF
TRBV3-1/TRBV3-2	.	TRBJ2-3	.	TGTGCCAGCAGCCATCTACGGGGGACAGATACGCAGTATTTT	CASSHLRGTDTQYF
TRBV14	.	TRBJ1-1	.	TGTGCCAGCAGCCCTTGGGCACTGACGAACACTGAAGCTTTCTTT	CASSPWALTNTEAFF
TRBV4-2	.	TRBJ2-5	TRBD2	TGTGCCAGCAGCCAAGATGGGAGCGGGGGTCTAGAGACCCAGTACTTC	CASSQDGSGGLETQYF
TRBV30	.	TRBJ1-5	.	TGTGCCTGGAGTGTATCATGGCGCAATCAGCCCCAGCATTTT	CAWSVSWRNQPQHF
TRBV3-1/TRBV3-2	.	TRBJ2-5	.	TGTGCCAGCAGCCAAGATAGTCGAGAGACCCAGTACTTC	CASSQDSRETQYF
TRBV7-9	.	TRBJ2-7	.	TGTGCCAGCAGCTTAGCGGGGGGTCGATACTCCTACGAGCAGTACTTC	CASSLAGGRYSYEQYF
TRBV3-1/TRBV3-2	.	TRBJ1-2	.	TGTGCCAGCAGCCAAGAGAGAGCGGCCTATGGCTACACCTTC	CASSQERAAYGYTF
TRBV18	.	TRBJ2-3	TRBD2	TGTGCCAGCTCACAACTCGGGACTATAGGCGACCTTACAGATACGCAGTATTTT	CASSQLGTIGDLTDTQYF
TRBV29-1	.	TRBJ1-1	.	TGCAGCGTTGTCGGGTGGGACACTGAAGCTTTCTTT	CSVVGWDTEAFF
TRBV9	.	TRBJ1-2	TRBD1	TGTGCCAGCAGCCAGGGGACAGGGGGAAATAACTATGGCTACACCTTC	CASSQGTGGNNYGYTF
TRBV7-7	.	TRBJ2-3	TRBD2	TGTGCTAGCAGCCCCACAGCGGGGGTTACAGATACGCAGTATTTT	CASSPTAGVTDTQYF